A selection of T cell receptor beta chains follows, all from one sample in a study of long-term antiretroviral therapy in people with HIV. Clones were read by immunoSEQ multiplex PCR, and TCRdb kept only the in-frame ones, dropping some. Of about 30,000 clones detected, approximately 93% appear once; the ten largest clones hold approximately 6.8%. This sample comprised unsorted PBMCs, obtained roughly 6.5 years after starting antiretroviral therapy. These receptors all stem from a woman aged 40 to 55 with HIV. Each CDR3 is given with its conserved first and last residue. The order of the fields is CDR3 length, J gene, V gene, D gene, clone size, CDR3 DNA, CDR3 protein. D genes are given only for firm matches. Only part of the rows carry a size: once, few, many, or a class if the clone is expanded.

20 | TRBJ2-6 | TRBV19 | TRBD2 | . | TGTGCCAGTACCCCAACCGGGACTAGCGGGGGGGCCTCTGGGGCCAACGTCCTGACTTTC | CASTPTGTSGGASGANVLTF
15 | TRBJ1-2 | TRBV6-1 | . | once | TGTGCCAGCAGTGAAGCGGGAACAGGGAGGAAGGGCTACACCTTC | CASSEAGTGRKGYTF
13 | TRBJ1-2 | TRBV6-1 | TRBD1 | . | TGTGCCAGCAGTGTAGGGACAGGGATGGACTACACCTTC | CASSVGTGMDYTF
14 | TRBJ1-1 | TRBV5-1 | . | . | TGCGCCAGCAGCACCTGGACGGGGAACACTGAAGCTTTCTTT | CASSTWTGNTEAFF
16 | TRBJ2-2 | TRBV6-1 | . | . | TGTGCCAGCAGTGAAGCGTGGGGTGCGAACACCGGGGAGCTGTTTTTT | CASSEAWGANTGELFF
15 | TRBJ1-4 | TRBV9 | TRBD1 | . | TGTGCCAGCAGCGTTGGGACAGAAAGTAATGAAAAACTGTTTTTT | CASSVGTESNEKLFF
12 | TRBJ1-2 | TRBV12-2 | . | . | TGTGCAAGTCGCTTAACGACAGATGGCTACACCTTC | CASRLTTDGYTF
16 | TRBJ2-2 | TRBV4-1 | . | . | TGCGCCAGCAGCCGCGGACGGGGACAAGACACCGGGGAGCTGTTTTTT | CASSRGRGQDTGELFF
14 | TRBJ1-1 | TRBV7-9 | . | . | TGTGCCAGCAGCCGGACCCCGAAACAGACTGAAGCTTTCTTT | CASSRTPKQTEAFF
18 | TRBJ1-6 | TRBV7-9 | TRBD1 | . | TGTGCCAGCAGCCCAGGTCCGGGACAGGGATCGTATAATTCACCCCTCCACTTT | CASSPGPGQGSYNSPLHF
14 | TRBJ2-3 | TRBV11-3 | . | . | TGTGCCAGCAGCTTAGGTTCGGGCACAGATACGCAGTATTTT | CASSLGSGTDTQYF
13 | TRBJ2-1 | TRBV11-2 | . | . | TGTGCCAGCAGCAATGACAGGCGGAATGAGCAGTTCTTC | CASSNDRRNEQFF
15 | TRBJ1-6 | TRBV5-1 | . | . | TGCGCCAGCAAAGGAAGTCCCCAGGGAGACTCACCCCTCCACTTT | CASKGSPQGDSPLHF
14 | TRBJ1-1 | TRBV2 | TRBD1 | . | TGTGCCAGCAGCCCCGGGACAGGGCTCCCTGAAGCTTTCTTT | CASSPGTGLPEAFF
15 | TRBJ1-4 | TRBV7-9 | TRBD1 | medium-sized | TGTGCCAGCAGGCCAGGACAGGGCCTAAGGGAAAAACTGTTTTTT | CASRPGQGLREKLFF
15 | TRBJ2-6 | TRBV6-5 | . | . | TGTGCCAGCAGTGACTTCGAGGCTGGGGCCAACGTCCTGACTTTC | CASSDFEAGANVLTF
13 | TRBJ1-1 | TRBV6-1 | TRBD1 | . | TGTGCCAGCAGTACGACAGGGGACACTGAAGCTTTCTTT | CASSTTGDTEAFF
14 | TRBJ1-2 | TRBV4-1 | . | . | . | CASSQPYFVGGGSF
14 | TRBJ2-7 | TRBV5-1 | . | . | TGCGCCAGCAGCTTGGTTGCGGGGGCCAACGAGCAGTACTTC | CASSLVAGANEQYF
14 | TRBJ2-7 | TRBV4-3 | . | . | TGCGCCAGCAGTTATAACGCTCCTGCCTACGAGCAGTACTTC | CASSYNAPAYEQYF
15 | TRBJ1-2 | TRBV7-2 | TRBD1 | . | TGTGCCAGCAGCTTGGGGACAGATCTACACTATGGCTACACCTTC | CASSLGTDLHYGYTF
15 | TRBJ2-3 | TRBV11-2 | . | few | TGTGCCAGCAGATCGTCCTCTATCCGCACAGATACGCAGTATTTT | CASRSSSIRTDTQYF
13 | TRBJ1-1 | TRBV7-8 | . | once | TGTGCCAGCAGCTTAGGAAAAAACACTGAAGCTTTCTTT | CASSLGKNTEAFF
11 | TRBJ2-2 | TRBV11-2 | . | . | TGTGCCAGCAGCTTAGTATGGGAGCTGTTTTTT | CASSLVWELFF
15 | TRBJ1-2 | TRBV6-5 | TRBD1 | . | TGTGCCAGCAGCCCAGGAGGACAGGGAGCCTATGGCTACACCTTC | CASSPGGQGAYGYTF
12 | TRBJ1-2 | TRBV13 | . | . | TGTGCCAGCAGCTTGACAGCTTATGGCTACACCTTC | CASSLTAYGYTF
16 | TRBJ2-3 | TRBV5-1 | TRBD2 | . | TGCGCCAGCAGCTCCCTAGCGGGGGGGCCCACAGATACGCAGTATTTT | CASSSLAGGPTDTQYF
11 | TRBJ2-5 | TRBV7-2 | . | . | TGTGCCAGCACCCAACAAGAGACCCAGTACTTC | CASTQQETQYF
13 | TRBJ1-4 | TRBV14 | . | . | TGTGCCAGCAGCAGGGGAATTAATGAAAAACTGTTTTTT | CASSRGINEKLFF
14 | TRBJ1-2 | TRBV4-1 | . | . | TGCGCCAGCAGCCAAGATCGGGGGGCGGGAGGCTACACCTTC | CASSQDRGAGGYTF
13 | TRBJ1-1 | TRBV19 | . | . | TGTGCCAGTAGTATTGTGGGGACCACTGAAGCTTTCTTT | CASSIVGTTEAFF
13 | TRBJ1-1 | TRBV30 | . | . | TGTGCCTGGAGAGACACGGACCGCACTGAAGCTTTCTTT | CAWRDTDRTEAFF
14 | TRBJ2-4 | TRBV27 | . | . | TGTGCCAGCAGTTTAGGCCGGGTCAAAAACATTCAGTACTTC | CASSLGRVKNIQYF
12 | TRBJ2-3 | TRBV29-1 | . | . | TGCAGCGTTGTTAAATTGCTGGATACGCAGTATTTT | CSVVKLLDTQYF
14 | TRBJ1-1 | TRBV4-3 | . | . | TGCGCCAGCAGCCAAGGGGGGCCAAACACTGAAGCTTTCTTT | CASSQGGPNTEAFF
14 | TRBJ1-5 | TRBV2 | . | . | TGTGCCAGTCAAGAGGGGGAGAGCAATCAGCCCCAGCATTTT | CASQEGESNQPQHF
14 | TRBJ1-6 | TRBV19 | . | . | TGTGCCAGTAGTATAGAAGGCAGGAACTCACCCCTCCACTTT | CASSIEGRNSPLHF
17 | TRBJ1-1 | TRBV5-1 | TRBD1 | . | TGCGCCAGCAGCTTCCGGGACAGGGGGCTGTCGAACACTGAAGCTTTCTTT | CASSFRDRGLSNTEAFF
14 | TRBJ1-1 | TRBV18 | TRBD1 | . | TGTGCCAGCTCACCGGGACAGGGGGTAGCAGAAGCTTTCTTT | CASSPGQGVAEAFF
15 | TRBJ1-1 | TRBV5-6 | TRBD1 | . | TGTGCCAGCAGCCGACAGGGGGCGCCCAACACTGAAGCTTTCTTT | CASSRQGAPNTEAFF
19 | TRBJ2-6 | TRBV2 | . | . | TGTGCCAGCGATAGCTTACAGGACCCCGAAAGCTCTGGGGCCAACGTCCTGACTTTC | CASDSLQDPESSGANVLTF
16 | TRBJ2-2 | TRBV10-3 | TRBD2 | once | TGTGCCATCAGCATGACTAGCGGGGGGGCCGTGGGGGAGCTGTTTTTT | CAISMTSGGAVGELFF
16 | TRBJ1-6 | TRBV7-9 | . | . | TGTGCCAGCAGCCCCCTCTTGACTCCCTATAATTCACCCCTCCACTTT | CASSPLLTPYNSPLHF
15 | TRBJ1-1 | TRBV5-8 | . | . | TGTGCCAGCAGCTTAATGCGGCGCCAGAACACTGAAGCTTTCTTT | CASSLMRRQNTEAFF
13 | TRBJ2-7 | TRBV18 | . | . | TGTGCCAGCTCACAAGGGGACCGCTACGAGCAGTACTTC | CASSQGDRYEQYF
15 | TRBJ1-5 | TRBV2 | . | . | TGTGCCAGCAGTGAAGGGGGAATGAGATATCAGCCCCAGCATTTT | CASSEGGMRYQPQHF
13 | TRBJ1-1 | TRBV5-1 | . | . | TGCGCCAGCTACAGGGACGCGAACACTGAAGCTTTCTTT | CASYRDANTEAFF
13 | TRBJ1-1 | TRBV9 | . | . | TGTGCCAGCAGCGTAGACAGGGACACTGAAGCTTTCTTT | CASSVDRDTEAFF